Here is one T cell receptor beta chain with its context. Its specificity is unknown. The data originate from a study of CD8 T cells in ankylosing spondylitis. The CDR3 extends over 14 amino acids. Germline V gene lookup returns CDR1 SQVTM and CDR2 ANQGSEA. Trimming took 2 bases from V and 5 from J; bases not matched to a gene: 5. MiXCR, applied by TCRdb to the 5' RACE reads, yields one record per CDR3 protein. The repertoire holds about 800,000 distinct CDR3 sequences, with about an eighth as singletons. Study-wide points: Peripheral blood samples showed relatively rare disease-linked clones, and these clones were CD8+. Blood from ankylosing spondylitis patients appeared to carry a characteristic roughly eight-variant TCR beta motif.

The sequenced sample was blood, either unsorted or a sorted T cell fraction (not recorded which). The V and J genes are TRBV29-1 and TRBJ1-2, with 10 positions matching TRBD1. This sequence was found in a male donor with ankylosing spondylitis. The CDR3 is CSVEKDRGEYGYTF. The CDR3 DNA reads TGCAGCGTTGAAAAGGACAGGGGGGAATATGGCTACACCTTC.